This T cell receptor (beta chain) emerged from a study of blood T cell repertoires in COVID-19. On the study more broadly: Italy, Spain and the United States were the sources of the convalescent and acute COVID-19 samples.

Measured with immunoSEQ multiplex PCR; TCRdb has only the in-frame clones, and not every one. This sample has around 15,000 clones; roughly 80% occur once, and the top ten carry about 17%. This CDR3 contains 13 residues. Trimming shortened V by 9 bases and J by 4 bases, and 13 bases separated the two germline ends. Germline CDR1 is MNHEY and CDR2 is SVGAGI. The sequence was obtained from a man aged 40-49 years with active or convalescent COVID-19. The chain uses TRBV6-5 and TRBJ1-5; D may be TRBD1 (6 bases). The material sequenced was peripheral blood. CDR3 protein: CASWTARNQPQHF. The CDR3 DNA reads as TGTGCCAGTTGGACAGCTAGGAATCAGCCCCAGCATTTT.